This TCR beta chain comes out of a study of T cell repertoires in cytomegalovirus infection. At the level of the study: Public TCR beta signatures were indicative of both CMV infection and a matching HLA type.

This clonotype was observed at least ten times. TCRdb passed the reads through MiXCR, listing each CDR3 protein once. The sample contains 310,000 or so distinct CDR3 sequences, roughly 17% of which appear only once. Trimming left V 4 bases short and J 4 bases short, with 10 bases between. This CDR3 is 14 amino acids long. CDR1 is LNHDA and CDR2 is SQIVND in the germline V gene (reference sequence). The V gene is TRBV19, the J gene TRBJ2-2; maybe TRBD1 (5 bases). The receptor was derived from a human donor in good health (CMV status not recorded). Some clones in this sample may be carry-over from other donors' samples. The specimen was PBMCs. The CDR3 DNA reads TGTGCCAGTAGTACGTCGACAGTCACCGGGGAGCTGTTTTTT. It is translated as CASSTSTVTGELFF.